This T cell receptor (beta chain) emerged from a study of blood T cell repertoires in COVID-19. Generated by immunoSEQ multiplex PCR, the TCRdb table keeps only in-frame clones and is missing some. The profile shows some 380,000 clones, approximately 77% of them singletons. Trimming took 6 bases from V and 5 from J, leaving 10 bases between them. The CDR3 totals 13 residues. Germline CDR1 MNHNY, CDR2 SVGAGI (reference sequence). The receptor was isolated from a human donor with acute or convalescent COVID-19. The donor label of this sample is uncertain. The chain joins TRBV6-6 to TRBJ1-4, with D possibly TRBD1 on 6 matching bases. Sequencing used peripheral blood. The CDR3 spells CASSHGQNEKLFF. The CDR3 DNA follows: TGTGCCAGCAGCCACGGACAGAATGAAAAACTGTTTTTT.